The 27 T cell receptor beta chains below were found in one sample sequenced in a study of CD8+ T cells in alopecia areata. Treatment meaning: oral pan-JAK inhibitor, 5-10 mg twice daily. RNA extraction was followed by reverse transcription into cDNA, which acted as the sequencing template. The repertoire was sequenced with immunoSEQ multiplex PCR; TCRdb's copy has only in-frame clones and lacks some. The sample shows 98,000 or so clones, about 58% of them seen only once. This specimen consisted of CD8+ T cells sorted from blood, obtained at week 4, from a patient treated with tofacitinib. Receptors originate from a human donor with alopecia areata.

This clone was seen more than once but under ten times. The chain's CDR3 is CASSGETGPQETQYF. DNA for the CDR3: TGTGCCAGCAGCGGGGAGACAGGGCCACAAGAGACCCAGTACTTC. V and J are TRBV13 and TRBJ2-5; 7 nucleotides agree with TRBD1. The CDR3 sequence is 15 residues long. Germline V lookup: CDR1 PRHDT, CDR2 FYEKMQ (reference sequence). V shed 5 bases, J shed 2 bases, and the junction held 8 bases outside the gene matches.

The chain joins TRBV7-2 to TRBJ2-7; TRBD2 aligns across 8 bases. This CDR3 region has 16 residues. Germline V gene data show CDR1 as SGHTA and CDR2 as FQGNSA. Unmatched junction bases numbered 8, after V lost 1 base and J lost 3 bases. CDR3 coding DNA: TGTGCCAGCAGCTTAGGCGGGAGGTTCAGTCTCTACGAGCAGTACTTC. Translated: CASSLGGRFSLYEQYF. Combining the CDR3 with reference TRBV7-2 and TRBJ2-7 gives the whole variable domain GAGVSQSPSNKVTEKGKDVELRCDPISGHTALYWYRQSLGQGLEFLIYFQGNSAPDKSGLPSDRFSAERTGGSVSTLTIQRTQQEDSAVYLCASSLGGRFSLYEQYFGPGTRLTVT.

The chain links TRBV7-9 to TRBJ1-2; tentatively, D is TRBD1 (5 bases). The V end lost 1 base, the J end lost 2 bases, and 5 bases lay between the germline ends. Germline CDR1 is SEHNR and CDR2 is FQNEAQ (reference sequence). The CDR3 has 13 residues. The CDR3 sequence is CASSLGQNYGYTF. In DNA form, the CDR3 reads TGTGCCAGCAGCTTAGGACAGAACTATGGCTACACCTTC.

The V and J genes are TRBV5-1 and TRBJ2-3, with 9 bases lining up with TRBD2. Germline CDR1 SGHRS, CDR2 YFSETQ. CDR3 length: 15 amino acids. The V gene end was trimmed by 3 bases and the J gene end by 0 bases; junction bases not matched to a gene: 2. The CDR3 region is CASSWLAGSTDTQYF. The CDR3 region has the DNA TGCGCCAGCAGCTGGCTAGCGGGGAGCACAGATACGCAGTATTTT. The entire variable domain, with the rest obtained from reference TRBV5-1 and TRBJ2-3, is as follows: KAGVTQTPRYLIKTRGQQVTLSCSPISGHRSVSWYQQTPGQGLQFLFEYFSETQRNKGNFPGRFSGRQFSNSRSEMNVSTLELGDSALYLCASSWLAGSTDTQYFGPGTRLTVL.

The rearrangement links TRBV5-1 to TRBJ2-7, with D perhaps assigned TRBD1 or TRBD2 (5 bases each). V was pared by 5 bases and J by 5 bases, with 17 bases between. CDR1 and CDR2 from the germline V gene are SGHRS and YFSETQ. The CDR3 covers 14 residues. The CDR3 here is CASRPAGRANEQYF. The CDR3 DNA sequence: TGCGCCAGCAGACCTGCGGGCAGGGCGAACGAGCAGTACTTC.

The chain couples TRBV7-6 to TRBJ2-7; D may correspond to TRBD1 or TRBD2 (5 bases each). Germline V gene data show CDR1 as SGHVS and CDR2 as FNYEAQ. V dropped 8 bases and J dropped 3 bases, with 14 bases sitting between them. CDR3 length: 13 residues. This CDR3 is CASGGTHGYEQYF. CDR3 coding DNA: TGTGCCAGCGGTGGGACCCACGGCTACGAGCAGTACTTC.

The sample holds a few counts of this clone. The CDR3 sequence is CASSLGRVNEQFF. CDR3 DNA sequence: TGCGCCAGCAGCTTAGGGAGGGTTAATGAGCAGTTCTTC. The chain employs TRBV5-1 and TRBJ2-1; 7 nucleotides align to TRBD2. The J segment lost 7 bases and the V segment lost 2 bases, leaving 3 bases of the junction unmatched. The CDR3 spans 13 residues. Germline loops: CDR1 SGHRS, CDR2 YFSETQ.

The chain has TRBV5-6 and TRBJ1-2; the match to TRBD1 covers 9 bases. CDR1 and CDR2 from the germline V gene are SGHDT and YYEEEE. Trimming at V came to 4 bases and at J to 3 bases, leaving 7 bases not matched to a gene. The CDR3 length is 15 residues. The CDR3 DNA reads as TGTGCCAGCAGCCTACAGGGGGCGTGGGACTATGGCTACACCTTC. Its translation is CASSLQGAWDYGYTF.

The CDR3 region is CASSKTDREVEAFF. CDR3 bases: TGTGCCAGCAGCAAAACGGACAGGGAGGTTGAAGCTTTCTTT. V is TRBV7-9 and J is TRBJ1-1; 8 bases fit TRBD1. CDR1 is SEHNR and CDR2 is FQNEAQ in the germline V gene (reference sequence). The trim removed 5 bases at V and 7 bases at J, leaving 9 bases unmatched. This CDR3 region has 14 residues. Drawing the rest from reference TRBV7-9 and TRBJ1-1, the complete variable domain is DTGVSQNPRHKITKRGQNVTFRCDPISEHNRLYWYRQTLGQGPEFLTYFQNEAQLEKSRLLSDRFSAERPKGSFSTLEIQRTEQGDSAMYLCASSKTDREVEAFFGQGTRLTVV.

V is TRBV15 and J is TRBJ1-5; no definite D call. The CDR3 is made up of 15 amino acids. The V gene lost 0 bases and the J gene lost 5 bases, with 11 bases spanning the gap. Germline CDR1 reads LNHNV; CDR2 reads YYDKDF (reference sequence). The DNA of the CDR3 is TGTGCCACCAGCAGAGAGGGCGACGGCTATCAGCCCCAGCATTTT. Amino acid sequence: CATSREGDGYQPQHF. Together with reference TRBV15 and TRBJ1-5, the CDR3 gives the full variable domain: DAMVIQNPRYQVTQFGKPVTLSCSQTLNHNVMYWYQQKSSQAPKLLFHYYDKDFNNEADTPDNFQSRRPNTSFCFLDIRSPGLGDTAMYLCATSREGDGYQPQHFGDGTRLSIL.

V gene TRBV30 combines with J gene TRBJ1-1; TRBD1 agrees at 10 bases. Germline-derived CDR1 and CDR2 are GTSNPN and SVGIG (reference sequence). V lost 4 bases, J lost 5 bases, and 7 bases stayed unmatched. The CDR3 totals 14 residues. The CDR3 coding sequence is TGTGCCTGGATCCTCGGACAGGGGGTTACTGAAGCTTTCTTT. Translating it yields CAWILGQGVTEAFF.

The J gene is TRBJ1-1, the V gene TRBV5-6; TRBD1 aligns across 7 bases. CDR1 SGHDT and CDR2 YYEEEE come from the germline V gene. The trim removed 3 bases at V and 3 bases at J, leaving 2 bases unmatched. The CDR3 length is 13 residues. The CDR3 DNA reads as TGTGCCAGCAGCTCCGACAGGGACACTGAAGCTTTCTTT. Its translation: CASSSDRDTEAFF.

This clone was recorded a few times. The genes are TRBV27 and TRBJ2-1, with TRBD2 matching 9 bases. Trimming at V came to 7 bases and at J to 1 base, leaving 2 bases not matched to a gene. This CDR3 is 14 amino acids long. Germline-derived CDR1 and CDR2 are MNHEY and SMNVEV (reference sequence). The CDR3 DNA reads TGTGCCAGCAATGCGGGAGGGTCCTACAATGAGCAGTTCTTC. Protein product: CASNAGGSYNEQFF.

Comment on this clone: One end of the junction varies from germline; a read error may be responsible. V usage is TRBV4-1 and J usage is TRBJ1-1; 9 nucleotides match TRBD1. The CDR3 extends over 17 amino acids. From germline, CDR1 is MGHRA and CDR2 YSYEKL. The CDR3 nucleotides read TGCGCCAGCAGCACTCTCACAGGGGGCCCATTGAAAACTGAAGCTTTCTTT. Protein: CASSTLTGGPLKTEAFF.

The chain is built from TRBV29-1 and TRBJ2-5, with 8 bases lining up with TRBD2. CDR3 length: 15 amino acids. Unmatched junction bases numbered 9, after V lost 2 bases and J lost 4 bases. Germline V lookup: CDR1 SQVTM, CDR2 ANQGSEA. The DNA for the CDR3 is TGCAGCGTTGAATCCGGGACTAGAAGTCCAGAGACCCAGTACTTC. It translates to CSVESGTRSPETQYF.

J is TRBJ1-5 and V is TRBV27; 7 nucleotides agree with TRBD1. The CDR3 covers 15 residues. V lost 9 bases, J lost 4 bases, and 12 bases stayed unmatched. The germline V gene encodes CDR1 MNHEY and CDR2 SMNVEV (reference sequence). CDR3 DNA sequence: TGTGCCAGTCGACAGGGCAGTCAGAGGAATCAGCCCCAGCATTTT. Amino acid sequence: CASRQGSQRNQPQHF.

The CDR3 loop is CASSVAGADGYTF. Here the CDR3 DNA reads TGTGCCAGCAGCGTAGCAGGGGCGGATGGCTACACCTTC. The rearrangement uses TRBV9 and TRBJ1-2, with TRBD1 as a possible D gene (6 bases). Germline CDR1 is SGDLS and CDR2 is YYNGEE. Trimming removed 0 bases from V and 6 bases from J, with 9 bases in between. The CDR3 covers 13 residues.

The rearrangement uses TRBV30 and TRBJ2-3, with a weak D call TRBD2 (5 bases). CDR3 size: 17 residues. V lost 2 bases to trimming and J lost 6 bases, with 24 bases between them. Germline values: CDR1 GTSNPN, CDR2 SVGIG (reference sequence). CDR3 in DNA: TGTGCCTGGAGTCACCCCCCCCGCTGGGATAGCGACGATACGCAGTATTTT. This encodes CAWSHPPRWDSDDTQYF.

This clone was seen a handful of times. V is TRBV5-1 and J is TRBJ2-7; the D is unclear. CDR1 and CDR2 (germline): SGHRS, YFSETQ. This CDR3 spans 11 amino acids. V gave up 0 bases and J gave up 5 bases, with 3 bases separating them. The CDR3 here is CASSLGHEQYF. DNA of the CDR3: TGCGCCAGCAGCTTGGGCCACGAGCAGTACTTC. Full variable domain (rest looked up from reference TRBV5-1 and TRBJ2-7): KAGVTQTPRYLIKTRGQQVTLSCSPISGHRSVSWYQQTPGQGLQFLFEYFSETQRNKGNFPGRFSGRQFSNSRSEMNVSTLELGDSALYLCASSLGHEQYFGPGTRLTVT.

This clone has just a few counts. One end of the junction does not line up with germline, which may come from a read error. The chain employs TRBV6-1 and TRBJ2-1; 8 bases are shared with TRBD2. The CDR3 covers 16 residues. CDR1 is MNHNS and CDR2 is SASEGT in the germline V gene. For the CDR3, the DNA is TGTGCCAGCAGTCAAGCTACTAGCGGTTTATACAATGAGCAGTTCTTC. It codes for CASSQATSGLYNEQFF.

This chain links TRBV5-6 with TRBJ1-1, with D possibly TRBD1 on 6 matching bases. Germline V gene lookup returns CDR1 SGHDT and CDR2 YYEEEE. V lost 2 bases, J lost 3 bases, and 20 bases lay in between. CDR3 length equals 17 residues. The DNA for the CDR3 is TGTGCCAGCAGCTTAGGCAGTTTAAGGGGGGCGTACACTGAAGCTTTCTTT. This encodes CASSLGSLRGAYTEAFF. Full variable domain (missing parts from reference TRBV5-6 and TRBJ1-1): DAGVTQSPTHLIKTRGQQVTLRCSPKSGHDTVSWYQQALGQGPQFIFQYYEEEERQRGNFPDRFSGHQFPNYSSELNVNALLLGDSALYLCASSLGSLRGAYTEAFFGQGTRLTVV.

This chain joins TRBV7-9 and TRBJ2-1; 9 positions match TRBD2. The CDR3 is 14 residues long. Germline V gene data show CDR1 as SEHNR and CDR2 as FQNEAQ (reference sequence). Trimming took 2 bases from V and 7 from J; bases not matched to a gene: 3. The CDR3 here is CASSLSLAGNEQFF. The DNA for the CDR3 is TGTGCCAGCAGCTTATCCCTAGCGGGGAATGAGCAGTTCTTC.

The rearrangement uses TRBV29-1 and TRBJ1-2; no reliable D call. CDR3 length: 12 amino acids. Germline values: CDR1 SQVTM, CDR2 ANQGSEA. V dropped 0 bases and J dropped 2 bases, with 4 bases sitting between them. CDR3 protein: CSVEDLNYGYTF. DNA of the CDR3: TGCAGCGTTGAAGACCTCAACTATGGCTACACCTTC.

The rearrangement joins TRBV30 to TRBJ2-7, with a possible D match to TRBD2 (6 bases). Germline V CDR1 and CDR2: GTSNPN, SVGIG (reference sequence). V lost 2 bases and J lost 3, with 11 bases in between. This CDR3 is built from 13 residues. This CDR3 is CAWSTPGSYEQYF. For the CDR3, the DNA is TGTGCCTGGAGTACTCCCGGGAGCTACGAGCAGTACTTC.

V usage is TRBV9 and J usage is TRBJ2-3; D is unresolved. The CDR3 sequence is 15 residues long. Deletions cut 0 bases from V and 2 bases from J, with 10 bases between. Germline V gene sequence: CDR1 SGDLS, CDR2 YYNGEE. CDR3 DNA sequence: TGTGCCAGCAGCGTAGAGGCAGCCCTCACAGATACGCAGTATTTT. It yields the protein CASSVEAALTDTQYF.

CDR3 in amino acids: CASSLSAEQREFF. The DNA for the CDR3 is TGTGCCAGCAGCTTGTCCGCCGAGCAGCGGGAGTTCTTC. V usage is TRBV5-4 and J usage is TRBJ2-1, with D perhaps TRBD2 (6 bases). There are 13 residues in the CDR3. The germline V gene has CDR1 SGHNT and CDR2 YYREEE (reference sequence). Trimming stripped 1 base from V and 14 bases from J, with 16 bases between.

The J gene is TRBJ2-1, the V gene TRBV6-5; 9 positions agree with TRBD2. CDR3 length: 15 amino acids. Per the germline V gene, CDR1 is MNHEY and CDR2 is SVGAGI. Trimming cost V 0 bases and J 14 bases; bases outside gene matches: 11. CDR3 nucleotides: TGTGCCAGCAGTTACTCGAGTGGCGGGGGGGCCGCGGAGTTCTTC. Protein product: CASSYSSGGGAAEFF.